The 31 T cell receptor beta chains below all came from one sample that was sequenced in a study of human T cells and chemical hapten exposure. Time point reported: pre-sensitization, week 0. Treatment indicated: therapeutic diphenylcyclopropenone sensitization with weekly scalp DPC. TCRdb independently ran MiXCR on the RACE reads; one entry per CDR3 protein. The data contain more than 250,000 distinct CDR3 sequences, 7.5% to 8% of them singletons. The sample consisted of whole blood, taken in connection with sensitization to the hapten diphenylcyclopropenone (DPC). Receptors were obtained from a man between 18 and 35 years old with alopecia areata. Some clones in this sample may be carry-over from other donors' samples.

The chain has TRBV7-8 and TRBJ1-2; a possible D gene is TRBD1 (6 bases). Germline V lookup: CDR1 SGHVS, CDR2 FQNEAQ. The CDR3 covers 14 residues. With 3 bases removed from V and 4 bases from J, the gap between germline ends came to 12 bases. CDR3 loop: CASSLQQGRYGYTF. CDR3 nucleotides: TGTGCCAGCAGCTTGCAACAGGGACGCTATGGCTACACCTTC.

CDR3 nucleotides: TGCGCCAGCAGCCAATCGACAGGGATAGCCAAAAACATTCAGTACTTC. Protein product: CASSQSTGIAKNIQYF. The rearrangement uses TRBV4-3 and TRBJ2-4, with 7 bases lining up with TRBD1. Germline V gives CDR1 LGHNA, CDR2 YSLEER. The trim removed 2 bases at V and 0 bases at J, leaving 4 bases unmatched. The CDR3 spans 16 residues.

This clonotype occurred many times. The chain is built from TRBV29-1 and TRBJ1-1; no definite D call. Trimming took off 3 bases at V and 1 base at J, with 12 bases between the two ends. This CDR3 region has 14 residues. Germline assignment: CDR1 SQVTM and CDR2 ANQGSEA. The CDR3: CSVEGPLGNTEAFF. DNA of the CDR3: TGCAGCGTTGAGGGCCCCCTGGGGAACACTGAAGCTTTCTTT.

This clonotype showed up many times. The rearrangement joins TRBV6-2 or TRBV6-3 to TRBJ1-1; no reliable D call. The CDR3 totals 13 residues. Per germline, CDR1 MNHEY and CDR2 SVGEGT. Trimming pared 6 bases from V and 9 bases from J, leaving 17 bases between. The CDR3 loop reads CASSLSRGHQAFF. In DNA, the CDR3 is TGTGCCAGCAGCCTCTCCCGCGGCCATCAAGCTTTCTTT.

This chain joins TRBV27 and TRBJ1-1; 8 bases line up with TRBD1. V lost 8 bases, J lost 7 bases, and 3 bases stayed unmatched. Germline V lookup: CDR1 MNHEY, CDR2 SMNVEV (reference sequence). CDR3 size: 11 residues. The CDR3 region has the DNA TGTGCCAGCTCCGACAGGGGTGAAGCTTTCTTT. This encodes CASSDRGEAFF.

A few counts support this clonotype. The genes are TRBV7-2 and TRBJ1-1; perhaps TRBD1 as D (5 bases). V lost 5 bases, J lost 4 bases, and 17 bases lay in between. The CDR3 has 15 residues. Looked up from germline, CDR1 is SGHTA and CDR2 is FQGNSA. The CDR3 coding sequence is TGTGCCAGCAGCCATAAGATACCAGGGCTCACTGAAGCTTTCTTT. Translation gives CASSHKIPGLTEAFF.

This clonotype has just a few counts. V usage is TRBV6-2 or TRBV6-3 and J usage is TRBJ2-5; 8 bases are a match to TRBD2. The CDR3 spans 15 residues. Germline V gene lookup returns CDR1 MNHEY and CDR2 SVGEGT. With V trimmed by 4 bases and J by 5 bases, 9 bases remained unmatched. The CDR3 sequence is CASSWGGGLRETQYF. CDR3 coding DNA: TGTGCCAGCAGTTGGGGCGGGGGGTTGCGTGAGACCCAGTACTTC.

There are a few counts of this clonotype. V gene TRBV7-2 combines with J gene TRBJ2-5; D is ambiguous. Trimming took 2 bases from V and 1 from J, leaving 11 bases between them. The CDR3 is 15 residues long. CDR1 and CDR2 (germline): SGHTA, FQGNSA. The chain's CDR3 is CASSLRPSLQETQYF. As DNA, the CDR3 is TGTGCCAGCAGCTTAAGACCCTCGCTCCAAGAGACCCAGTACTTC. Full variable domain (missing parts from reference TRBV7-2 and TRBJ2-5): GAGVSQSPSNKVTEKGKDVELRCDPISGHTALYWYRQSLGQGLEFLIYFQGNSAPDKSGLPSDRFSAERTGGSVSTLTIQRTQQEDSAVYLCASSLRPSLQETQYFGPGTRLLVL.

This sequence joins TRBV29-1 and TRBJ2-7; 7 bases are shared with TRBD1. The germline CDR1 and CDR2 sequences are SQVTM and ANQGSEA. CDR3 length: 15 amino acids. After removal of 1 base from V and 1 base from J, the junction contained 7 bases not matched to a gene. The CDR3 region has the DNA TGCAGCGTTGAAGGGGGCACGGGACAGTCCTACGAGCAGTACTTC. This sequence encodes CSVEGGTGQSYEQYF.

The chain links TRBV7-2 to TRBJ2-3, with D tentatively TRBD1 (5 bases). V lost 1 base and J 4 bases, leaving 12 bases between the germline ends. The CDR3 consists of 15 residues. CDR1 is SGHTA and CDR2 is FQGNSA in the germline V gene. CDR3 coding DNA: TGTGCCAGCAGCTTAGTTTCACAGGTATCAGATACGCAGTATTTT. This gives the protein CASSLVSQVSDTQYF.

This clonotype was found a few times. The V gene is TRBV11-2, the J gene TRBJ2-4, with D perhaps assigned TRBD1 or TRBD2 (5 bases each). CDR1 is SGHAT, CDR2 FQNNGV, per germline. There are 13 residues in the CDR3. V lost 5 bases to trimming and J lost 8 bases, with 13 bases between them. CDR3 amino acids: CASSAVGEYIQYF. Written as DNA, the CDR3 is TGTGCCAGCAGCGCTGTGGGGGAATACATTCAGTACTTC.

The chain couples TRBV28 to TRBJ2-3; possible D gene TRBD2, 5 bases. Germline V gene lookup returns CDR1 MDHEN and CDR2 SYDVKM. CDR3 length: 15 amino acids. The V gene lost 2 bases and the J gene lost 6 bases, with 15 bases spanning the gap. CDR3 bases: TGTGCCAGCAGTTTAGAGGCTCCAGAGGGCGATACGCAGTATTTT. This sequence encodes CASSLEAPEGDTQYF.

The chain uses TRBV6-2 or TRBV6-3 and TRBJ2-6; 7 bases fit TRBD1. The V segment lost 5 bases and the J segment 2 bases; nucleotides outside the gene matches: 6. From germline, CDR1 is MNHEY and CDR2 SVGEGT. The length of the CDR3 is 16 residues. Written as DNA, the CDR3 is TGTGCCAGCAGTCGCCTAGACAGGGCTGGGGCCAACGTCCTGACTTTC. It codes for CASSRLDRAGANVLTF.

The chain recombines TRBV5-4 with TRBJ2-1; the D gene is possibly TRBD1 (5 bases). The V end lost 0 bases, the J end lost 7 bases, and 11 bases lay between the germline ends. The CDR3 length is 14 residues. CDR1 SGHNT and CDR2 YYREEE come from the germline V gene (reference sequence). The CDR3 DNA reads as TGTGCCAGCAGCTTGGGGGGCCGCTTGAATGAGCAGTTCTTC. Its translation: CASSLGGRLNEQFF.

The table lists this clonotype with many counts. This rearrangement joins TRBV12-3 or TRBV12-4 to TRBJ1-1; D not certain. The CDR3 covers 11 residues. Trimming shortened V by 3 bases and J by 5 bases, and 4 bases separated the two germline ends. The CDR3 sequence: CASSLTTEAFF. CDR3 DNA sequence: TGTGCCAGCAGTTTGACGACTGAAGCTTTCTTT.

This rearrangement joins TRBV7-9 to TRBJ2-3, with TRBD2 matching over 9 bases. CDR3 length: 16 amino acids. V lost 5 bases, J lost 0 bases, and 6 bases stayed unmatched. Per germline, CDR1 SEHNR and CDR2 FQNEAQ (reference sequence). DNA for the CDR3: TGTGCCAGCAGCCAACGAAGCGGGGGGAGCACAGATACGCAGTATTTT. This codes for CASSQRSGGSTDTQYF.

This clonotype has at least ten counts. The chain links TRBV7-2 to TRBJ1-2; D remains unclear. CDR3 length: 14 amino acids. V was pared by 7 bases and J by 3 bases, with 15 bases between. Germline CDR1 and CDR2: SGHTA and FQGNSA. The CDR3 here is CASNPSLEDYGYTF. The CDR3 coding sequence is TGTGCCAGCAATCCCTCGCTAGAAGACTATGGCTACACCTTC. Full variable domain (remainder filled in from reference TRBV7-2 and TRBJ1-2): GAGVSQSPSNKVTEKGKDVELRCDPISGHTALYWYRQSLGQGLEFLIYFQGNSAPDKSGLPSDRFSAERTGGSVSTLTIQRTQQEDSAVYLCASNPSLEDYGYTFGSGTRLTVV.

The V gene is TRBV6-2 or TRBV6-3, the J gene TRBJ1-2; D not resolved. Germline CDR1 is MNHEY and CDR2 is SVGEGT. V lost 6 bases and J 0 bases, leaving 8 bases between the germline ends. The CDR3 sequence is 13 residues long. The CDR3 DNA reads TGTGCCAGCAGGTCTACATCTAACTATGGCTACACCTTC. Residues: CASRSTSNYGYTF.

This clonotype was counted a few times. The chain carries TRBV28 and TRBJ1-5; unclear D gene. Trimming removed 8 bases at V and 11 bases at J, with 10 bases between. The CDR3 spans 10 residues. Germline V CDR1 and CDR2: MDHEN, SYDVKM. The CDR3 DNA reads TGTGCCAGCGCCCAAGTCTCCCAGCATTTT. Translation gives CASAQVSQHF.

The table lists this clonotype with many counts. The chain is built from TRBV29-1 and TRBJ1-2, with D hard to call. Looked up from germline, CDR1 is SQVTM and CDR2 is ANQGSEA. The CDR3 is 11 amino acids. V gave up 5 bases and J gave up 4 bases, with 8 bases separating them. CDR3 loop: CSVNSFYGYTF. CDR3 in DNA: TGCAGCGTTAATAGTTTCTATGGCTACACCTTC.

This clonotype was seen at least ten times. This chain connects TRBV5-1 to TRBJ1-1; TRBD1 matches 12 bases. V gave up 6 bases and J gave up 5 bases; unmatched junction bases: 11. Per the germline V gene, CDR1 is SGHRS and CDR2 is YFSETQ. The length of the CDR3 is 16 residues. CDR3 DNA: TGCGCCAGCATCCCCGGGACAGGGGGCTTCGGAACTGAAGCTTTCTTT. It codes for CASIPGTGGFGTEAFF.

This clonotype was seen just once. The junction departs from germline at one end; a sequencing error may be responsible. The genes are TRBV10-3 and TRBJ1-5; TRBD1 agrees at 7 bases. The CDR3 is 14 residues long. Germline-derived CDR1 and CDR2 are ENHRY and SYGVKD. The chain's CDR3 is CASREGASNEPQHF. As DNA, the CDR3 is TGTGCCAGCAGGGAGGGGGCGAGCAATGAGCCCCAGCATTTT.

This clonotype showed up just a few times. The genes are TRBV6-2 or TRBV6-3 and TRBJ1-4, with D possibly TRBD1 on 5 matching bases. Trimming removed 6 bases at V and 3 bases at J, with 26 bases between. In germline, CDR1 is MNHEY, CDR2 SVGEGT. This CDR3 has 19 amino acids. The chain's CDR3 is CASRNPSGTDFRANEKLFF. In nucleotides, the CDR3 is TGTGCCAGCAGAAACCCCTCCGGGACGGATTTTAGGGCTAATGAAAAACTGTTTTTT.

This clonotype was recorded at least ten times. The chain uses TRBV5-4 and TRBJ2-3; D gene unclear. Trimming left V 4 bases short and J 1 base short, with 13 bases between. The CDR3 spans 15 residues. Germline V gene lookup returns CDR1 SGHNT and CDR2 YYREEE (reference sequence). This chain's CDR3 is CASSGAVGGTDTQYF. The CDR3 bases are TGTGCCAGCAGCGGAGCAGTTGGTGGCACAGATACGCAGTATTTT.

CDR3 DNA: TGCAGCGAGGGCGCGGGGGGGCAGGGAGATACGCAGTATTTT. This translates into CSEGAGGQGDTQYF. The chain uses TRBV29-1 and TRBJ2-3; TRBD2 aligns across 9 bases. The trim removed 7 bases at V and 5 bases at J, leaving 10 bases unmatched. Germline lookup yields CDR1 SQVTM and CDR2 ANQGSEA. There are 14 residues in the CDR3.

The chain carries TRBV6-2 or TRBV6-3 and TRBJ2-7; D not certain. CDR1 is MNHEY, CDR2 SVGEGT, per germline. The CDR3 has 13 amino acids. The V end lost 5 bases, the J end lost 3 bases, and 11 bases lay between the germline ends. Written as DNA, the CDR3 is TGTGCCAGCAGTAGGGCCGCATTCTACGAGCAGTACGTC. Its protein product is CASSRAAFYEQYV.

V usage is TRBV15 and J usage is TRBJ1-1; D gene unclear. Trimming cost V 3 bases and J 1 base, with 6 bases left between them. Germline values: CDR1 LNHNV, CDR2 YYDKDF (reference sequence). The CDR3 extends over 13 amino acids. The CDR3 nucleotides are TGTGCCACCAGCAGCTCGGGGAACACTGAAGCTTTCTTT. Translating gives CATSSSGNTEAFF.

This clonotype was seen repeatedly, ten times or more. The V call is TRBV28, the J call TRBJ2-7, with a possible D match to TRBD2 (6 bases). Looked up from germline, CDR1 is MDHEN and CDR2 is SYDVKM. The CDR3 covers 18 residues. Trimming shortened V by 1 base and J by 2 bases, and 21 bases separated the two germline ends. The CDR3 bases are TGTGCCAGCAGTTTATCGACTGCGGCGGGGCATGCTACCTACGAGCAGTACGTC. This codes for CASSLSTAAGHATYEQYV.

This clonotype was counted only a few times. This chain links TRBV6-2 or TRBV6-3 with TRBJ2-1; TRBD2 aligns across 10 bases. Trimming took 7 bases from V and 4 from J; bases not matched to a gene: 4. Germline CDR1 reads MNHEY; CDR2 reads SVGEGT. This CDR3 comprises 14 residues. CDR3 DNA sequence: TGTGCCAGCACGGAGCGGGGGGGATACAATGAGCAGTTCTTC. As protein: CASTERGGYNEQFF.

This clonotype has a count of ten or more. The gene calls are TRBV6-1 and TRBJ1-2; perhaps TRBD1 as D (5 bases). V was clipped by 8 bases and J by 3 bases, with 16 bases between them. The CDR3 runs 14 residues. CDR1 is MNHNS, CDR2 SASEGT, per germline. The chain's CDR3 is CASRPRGRYYGYTF. CDR3 bases: TGTGCCAGCCGCCCAAGGGGCAGATACTATGGCTACACCTTC.

The CDR3 nucleotides read TGTGCCAGCAGTTACACTCGCGAGGCCCGAGACTCTGGGGCCAACGTCCTGACTTTC. Protein product: CASSYTREARDSGANVLTF. The chain couples TRBV6-2 or TRBV6-3 to TRBJ2-6; D remains unclear. V was shortened by 2 bases and J by 0 bases, with 17 bases between the two germline ends. Germline values: CDR1 MNHEY, CDR2 SVGEGT. The CDR3 consists of 19 residues.